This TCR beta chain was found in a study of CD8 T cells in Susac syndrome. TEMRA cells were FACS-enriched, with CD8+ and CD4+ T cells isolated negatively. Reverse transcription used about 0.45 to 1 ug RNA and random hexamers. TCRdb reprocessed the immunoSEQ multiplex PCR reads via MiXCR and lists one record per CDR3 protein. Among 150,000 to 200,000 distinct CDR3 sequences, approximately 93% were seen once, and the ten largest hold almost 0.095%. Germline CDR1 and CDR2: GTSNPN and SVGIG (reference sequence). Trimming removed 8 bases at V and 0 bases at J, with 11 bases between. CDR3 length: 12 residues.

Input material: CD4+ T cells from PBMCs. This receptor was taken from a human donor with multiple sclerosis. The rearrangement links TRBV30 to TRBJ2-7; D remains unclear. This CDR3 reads CAQSRSSYEQYF. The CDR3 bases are TGTGCCCAATCGCGGAGCTCCTACGAGCAGTACTTC. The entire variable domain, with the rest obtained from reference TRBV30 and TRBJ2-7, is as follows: SQTIHQWPATLVQPVGSPLSLECTVEGTSNPNLYWYRQAAGRGLQLLFYSVGIGQISSEVPQNLSASRPQDRQFILSSKKLLLSDSGFYLCAQSRSSYEQYFGPGTRLTVT.